These 21 T cell receptor beta chains originate from one sample sequenced in a study of OX40 agonist ivuxolimab in advanced cancers. Libraries were prepared by immunoSEQ multiplex PCR; TCRdb keeps only in-frame clonotypes and omits some of them. Among over 40,000 clones listed, roughly 80% were seen once. The sample here was CD4+ or CD8+ T cells sorted from blood, taken in a trial of the OX40 agonist ivuxolimab. These receptors were taken from an adult with an advanced solid tumor such as melanoma, head and neck, liver or kidney cancer.

The table lists this clone with a count of one. CDR3 DNA: TGTGCCAGCAAGGGGGCGGGGAATGAGCAGTTCTTC. It is translated as CASKGAGNEQFF. The rearrangement links TRBV6-6 to TRBJ2-1, with a tentative D call TRBD1 (7 bases). Per germline, CDR1 MNHNY and CDR2 SVGAGI (reference sequence). The CDR3 extends over 12 amino acids. Trimming took off 7 bases at V and 7 bases at J, with 11 bases between the two ends.

This chain joins TRBV21-1 and TRBJ1-4; the table calls TRBD1, which could not be checked here. TRBV21-1 is a pseudogene locus. This CDR3 has 16 residues. CDR3 nucleotide sequence: TGTGCCAGCAGCAAATTGGACAATTTGGCTAATGAAAAACTGTTTTTT. Translation: CASSKLDNLANEKLFF.

J is TRBJ2-3 and V is TRBV4-2; D not certain. The CDR3 is 14 amino acids. Trimming left V 0 bases short and J 2 bases short, with 6 bases between. Germline V gene lookup returns CDR1 LGHNA and CDR2 YNFKEQ. The CDR3 sequence: CASSQEAATDTQYF. The CDR3 DNA reads as TGTGCCAGCAGCCAAGAGGCAGCCACAGATACGCAGTATTTT.

The chain is built from TRBV5-1 and TRBJ2-2; D possibly corresponds to TRBD1 (6 bases). Looked up from germline, CDR1 is SGHRS and CDR2 is YFSETQ. Between the trimmed V and J ends, which lost 5 bases and 5 bases, there was a span of 16 bases. The CDR3 length is 15 residues. The CDR3 protein is CASRPNTGSTGELFF. The CDR3 nucleotides read TGCGCCAGCAGGCCCAATACAGGGAGTACCGGGGAGCTGTTTTTT.

V gene TRBV5-1 combines with J gene TRBJ2-3, with D maybe TRBD2 (6 bases). This CDR3 comprises 14 residues. From germline, CDR1 is SGHRS and CDR2 YFSETQ. Trimming removed 2 bases from V and 5 bases from J, with 12 bases in between. The CDR3 is CASSLGGRIDTQYF. The CDR3 DNA reads TGCGCCAGCAGCTTAGGTGGGAGGATAGATACGCAGTATTTT.

The CDR3, as DNA: TGTGCCAGCAGCATTCTGACCAGGGGGCAAGAGACCCAGTACTTC. It translates to CASSILTRGQETQYF. This sequence joins TRBV5-6 and TRBJ2-5; 7 nucleotides match TRBD1. This CDR3 contains 15 residues. V lost 4 bases to trimming and J lost 2 bases; unmatched junction nucleotides: 8. Germline V gives CDR1 SGHDT, CDR2 YYEEEE.

The V and J genes are TRBV5-4 and TRBJ1-6, with D possibly being TRBD1 (6 bases). The CDR3 covers 14 residues. The V gene's germline CDR1 is SGHNT and CDR2 YYREEE (reference sequence). Trimming pared 1 base from V and 10 bases from J, leaving 12 bases between. The CDR3 nucleotides are TGTGCCAGCAGCTTGTCACAGGGCCAATCACCCCTCCACTTT. The encoded protein is CASSLSQGQSPLHF.

The chain combines TRBV5-1 with TRBJ2-3; weak D call: TRBD2 (6 bases). The CDR3 extends over 17 amino acids. V lost 0 bases and J lost 0, with 14 bases in between. Germline CDR1 reads SGHRS; CDR2 reads YFSETQ. CDR3 sequence reads: CASSLAVSGSSTDTQYF. CDR3 in DNA: TGCGCCAGCAGCTTGGCGGTTAGCGGTTCTAGCACAGATACGCAGTATTTT. The complete variable domain, with remaining parts taken from reference TRBV5-1 and TRBJ2-3, reads KAGVTQTPRYLIKTRGQQVTLSCSPISGHRSVSWYQQTPGQGLQFLFEYFSETQRNKGNFPGRFSGRQFSNSRSEMNVSTLELGDSALYLCASSLAVSGSSTDTQYFGPGTRLTVL.

The rearrangement uses TRBV19 and TRBJ1-2; a weak D match, TRBD1 (6 bases). The CDR3 sequence is 13 residues long. V lost 0 bases to trimming and J lost 6 bases, with 8 bases between them. CDR1 and CDR2 (germline): LNHDA, SQIVND (reference sequence). CDR3 nucleotides: TGTGCCAGTAGTATAGACAGGGGAAATGGCTACACCTTC. It encodes CASSIDRGNGYTF.

This sequence joins TRBV11-3 and TRBJ2-7; D not resolved. The CDR3 has 12 residues. Trimming cost V 1 base and J 5 bases, with 6 bases left between them. Germline CDR1 and CDR2: SGHNT and YENEEA. The chain's CDR3 is CASSLVQNEQYF. As DNA, the CDR3 is TGTGCCAGCAGCTTAGTACAGAACGAGCAGTACTTC.

This chain uses TRBV7-8 with TRBJ2-1; 11 nucleotides line up with TRBD2. The CDR3 contains 20 residues. Germline V gene lookup returns CDR1 SGHVS and CDR2 FQNEAQ. The trim removed 0 bases at V and 1 base at J, leaving 11 bases unmatched. This chain's CDR3 is CASSLALAGGLRGSYNEQFF. CDR3 coding DNA: TGTGCCAGCAGCTTAGCGCTAGCGGGGGGCCTCCGGGGGTCCTACAATGAGCAGTTCTTC. The complete variable domain, with remaining parts taken from reference TRBV7-8 and TRBJ2-1, reads GAGVSQSPRYKVAKRGQDVALRCDPISGHVSLFWYQQALGQGPEFLTYFQNEAQLDKSGLPSDRFFAERPEGSVSTLKIQRTQQEDSAVYLCASSLALAGGLRGSYNEQFFGPGTRLTVL.

This clone was seen once. This chain joins TRBV7-9 and TRBJ2-5; D perhaps matches TRBD2 (6 bases). The V gene lost 8 bases and the J gene lost 2 bases, with 9 bases spanning the gap. The CDR3 has 12 residues. CDR1 and CDR2 (germline): SEHNR, FQNEAQ (reference sequence). The CDR3 sequence is CASGGVQETQYF. The CDR3 DNA reads TGTGCCAGCGGAGGGGTTCAAGAGACCCAGTACTTC. Together with reference TRBV7-9 and TRBJ2-5, the CDR3 gives the full variable domain: DTGVSQNPRHKITKRGQNVTFRCDPISEHNRLYWYRQTLGQGPEFLTYFQNEAQLEKSRLLSDRFSAERPKGSFSTLEIQRTEQGDSAMYLCASGGVQETQYFGPGTRLLVL.

This clone is medium-sized. This chain joins TRBV11-3 and TRBJ2-7; tentatively, D is TRBD2 (6 bases). Germline V gene lookup returns CDR1 SGHNT and CDR2 YENEEA. CDR3 length equals 14 residues. V lost 3 bases, J lost 4 bases, and 13 bases lay in between. The chain's CDR3 is CASSFGGRGYEQYF. The CDR3 region has the DNA TGTGCCAGCAGCTTTGGAGGGCGCGGATACGAGCAGTACTTC. The variable domain in full, completed from reference TRBV11-3 and TRBJ2-7, reads EAGVVQSPRYKIIEKKQPVAFWCNPISGHNTLYWYLQNLGQGPELLIRYENEEAVDDSQLPKDRFSAERLKGVDSTLKIQPAELGDSAVYLCASSFGGRGYEQYFGPGTRLTVT.

This sequence joins TRBV6-6 and TRBJ2-3, with TRBD2 matching over 13 bases. Per germline, CDR1 MNHNY and CDR2 SVGAGI (reference sequence). The CDR3 covers 15 residues. V was clipped by 6 bases and J by 4 bases; unmatched bases: 4. CDR3 sequence (DNA): TGTGCCAGCAGCCGGACTAGCGGGGGTTCAGATACGCAGTATTTT. Its protein is CASSRTSGGSDTQYF.

V is TRBV27 and J is TRBJ1-1; the D is unclear. The CDR3 length is 12 residues. Trimming shortened V by 3 bases and J by 7 bases, and 9 bases separated the two germline ends. From germline, CDR1 is MNHEY and CDR2 SMNVEV (reference sequence). The CDR3, as DNA: TGTGCCAGCAGTTTCGTTGGTCGTGAAGCTTTCTTT. Its protein is CASSFVGREAFF.

The chain employs TRBV7-6 and TRBJ2-1; D may be TRBD2 (7 bases). Between the trimmed V and J ends, which lost 1 base and 1 base, there was a span of 23 bases. The CDR3 is made up of 20 amino acids. CDR1 SGHVS and CDR2 FNYEAQ come from the germline V gene. CDR3 amino acids: CASSLGVRGAINHSYNEQFF. The CDR3 nucleotides are TGTGCCAGCAGCTTAGGGGTTCGGGGGGCCATAAACCATTCCTACAATGAGCAGTTCTTC.

The chain is built from TRBV11-1 and TRBJ1-3; D is ambiguous. This CDR3 has 14 residues. Germline lookup yields CDR1 SGHAT and CDR2 FQDESV (reference sequence). V shed 1 base and J shed 4 bases, with 8 bases lying between them. As DNA, the CDR3 is TGTGCCAGCAGCTTAGGGTGGTTGGGAAACACCATATATTTT. Protein product: CASSLGWLGNTIYF.

J is TRBJ2-4 and V is TRBV7-2, with 8 positions matching TRBD2. Germline CDR1 and CDR2: SGHTA and FQGNSA. This CDR3 comprises 13 residues. V lost 7 bases to trimming and J lost 6 bases; unmatched junction nucleotides: 5. The CDR3 sequence is CASTSGGLNIQYF. CDR3 nucleotide sequence: TGTGCCAGCACCTCGGGGGGGCTAAACATTCAGTACTTC.

The chain has TRBV5-6 and TRBJ2-7; 10 bases agree with TRBD1. The germline V gene has CDR1 SGHDT and CDR2 YYEEEE. This CDR3 has 16 amino acids. V gave up 5 bases and J gave up 3 bases; unmatched junction bases: 11. CDR3: CASSYRGTGVLYEQYF. DNA of the CDR3: TGTGCCAGCAGTTACCGAGGGACAGGGGTTCTCTACGAGCAGTACTTC.

The rearrangement joins TRBV6-1 to TRBJ2-1, with 9 bases fitting TRBD2. The CDR3 spans 18 residues. Trimming cost V 1 base and J 2 bases; bases outside gene matches: 9. Germline values: CDR1 MNHNS, CDR2 SASEGT. Written as DNA, the CDR3 is TGTGCCAGCAGTGAAGGGACTAGCGTCGGTCTTACCTACAATGAGCAGTTCTTC. Translating gives CASSEGTSVGLTYNEQFF.

The DNA of the CDR3 is TGTGCCAGCAGCCAATCGTGGAATCAGGCCCTCCACTTT. It codes for CASSQSWNQALHF. The V call is TRBV16, the J call TRBJ1-6; D is unclear. CDR1 is KGHSY and CDR2 is FQNENV in the germline V gene. The CDR3 spans 13 residues. With 0 bases removed from V and 14 bases from J, the gap between germline ends came to 11 bases.